Presented here are 3 T cell receptor beta chains from one specimen sequenced in a study of T cell clonality in common variable immunodeficiency. Clones were read by immunoSEQ multiplex PCR, and TCRdb kept only the in-frame ones, dropping some. The sample shows tens of thousands of clones, no singletons; the ten largest hold under 4.5%. The specimen sequenced was peripheral blood mononuclear cells. These receptors all stem from a person aged 18 to 75 in good health.

The table lists this clone with many counts. The CDR3 is cut off 3 residues early in the read; its end comes from the germline J gene. The rearrangement links TRBV15 to TRBJ2-5, with D possibly called TRBD1 or TRBD2 (5 bases each). CDR1 LNHNV and CDR2 YYDKDF come from the germline V gene (reference sequence). Trimming shortened V by 3 bases and J by 0 bases, and 11 bases separated the two germline ends. The CDR3 consists of 15 residues. CDR3 sequence reads: CATSRRRTYQETQYF. Partial CDR3 DNA: TGTGCCACCAGCAGGAGGAGGACATACCAAGAGACC.

This clone was seen many times. Here the CDR3 reads CASSPGTSSGNTIYF. The sequenced part of the CDR3 DNA is TGTGCCAGCAGTCCTGGGACATCCTCAGGAAACACC. This chain links TRBV2 with TRBJ1-3, with D maybe TRBD1 (6 bases). The sequenced fragment ends 3 residues before the CDR3 boundary, so the rest is inferred from the germline J gene. V was cut by 5 bases and J by 4 bases, with 15 bases left in between. Germline CDR1 is SNHLY and CDR2 is FYNNEI. CDR3 length equals 15 residues.

In its sample, this clone was seen many times. The observed sequence ends 3 residues before the CDR3 terminus, with the missing tail filled in from the germline J gene. The chain has TRBV7-3 and TRBJ2-1, with 12 bases that match TRBD2. The V segment lost 5 bases and the J segment 6 bases; nucleotides outside the gene matches: 8. Germline lookup yields CDR1 SGHTA and CDR2 FQGTGA. The length of the CDR3 is 16 residues. The CDR3 is CASSASGGVPSNEQFF. The CDR3 DNA, read in part, is TGTGCCAGCAGCGCTAGCGGGGGGGTCCCCTCCAATGAG.